The T cell receptor (beta chain) described here comes from a study of early T cells in non-severe SARS-CoV-2 infection. Study-wide background: Sequencing was performed on bulk RNA from unsorted whole blood, leaving chains unpaired. The study, taken as a whole, reports: A preference for anti-spike CD8 responses marked VDJdb matching, which missed private and CD4 specificities.

Remarks on this clonotype: As yet, its antigen is unknown.

Per germline, CDR1 SNHLY and CDR2 FYNNEI. V lost 7 bases, J lost 3 bases, and 14 bases lay in between. This CDR3 has 14 amino acids. Individual cDNA molecules received unique molecular identifiers. TCRdb called the 5' RACE reads again in MiXCR, with one record for every CDR3 protein. The table includes more than 60,000 distinct CDR3 sequences, roughly 9.4% detected once. The rearrangement uses TRBV2 and TRBJ2-3, with D perhaps matching TRBD2 (5 bases). This TCR was sampled from an adult who was a healthcare worker with PCR-confirmed SARS-CoV-2 infection or an uninfected control (not recorded which). Sequenced input: whole blood. CDR3 residues: CASIPGGRTDTQYF. CDR3 in DNA: TGTGCCAGCATCCCAGGAGGACGGACAGATACGCAGTATTTT.